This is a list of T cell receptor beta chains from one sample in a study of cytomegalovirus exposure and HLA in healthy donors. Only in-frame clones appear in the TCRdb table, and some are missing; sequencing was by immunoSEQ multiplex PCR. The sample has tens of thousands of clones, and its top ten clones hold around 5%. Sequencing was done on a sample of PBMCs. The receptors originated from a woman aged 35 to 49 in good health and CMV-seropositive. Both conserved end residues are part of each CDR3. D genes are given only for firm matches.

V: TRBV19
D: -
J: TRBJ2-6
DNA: TGTGCCAGTAGTCTTCCGAGAGGCTCTGGGGCCAACGTCCTGACTTTC
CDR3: CASSLPRGSGANVLTF

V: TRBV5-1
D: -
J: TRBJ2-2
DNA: TGCGCCAGCAGTTATACGACAGGCACCGGGGAGCTGTTTTTT
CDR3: CASSYTTGTGELFF

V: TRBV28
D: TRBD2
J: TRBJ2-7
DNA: TGTGCCAGCAGTTCCCCCTCGACTAGCCCCCTGAACGAGCAGTACTTC
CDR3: CASSSPSTSPLNEQYF

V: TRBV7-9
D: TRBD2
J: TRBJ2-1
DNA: TGTGCCAGCAGTTTCACGGGGGGCTACAATGAGCAGTTCTTC
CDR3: CASSFTGGYNEQFF

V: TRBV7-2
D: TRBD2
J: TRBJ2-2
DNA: TGTGCCAGCAGCTTAGTCGCTAGCGGGAGGGACACCGGGGAGCTGTTTTTT
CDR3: CASSLVASGRDTGELFF

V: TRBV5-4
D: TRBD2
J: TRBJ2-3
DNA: TGTGCCACCAGGACTAGCGGGGGGTTCCCAGATACGCAGTATTTT
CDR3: CATRTSGGFPDTQYF

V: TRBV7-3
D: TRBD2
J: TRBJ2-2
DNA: TGTGCCAGCAGCCCAGACGGACTAGCGGGCACGAACACCGGGGAGCTGTTTTTT
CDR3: CASSPDGLAGTNTGELFF

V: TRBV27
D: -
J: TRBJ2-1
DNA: TGTGCCAGCGCTTGGGCTATTAGCTCCTACAATGAGCAGTTCTTC
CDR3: CASAWAISSYNEQFF

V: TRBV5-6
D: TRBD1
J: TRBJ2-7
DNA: TGTGCCAGCAGCTCCGTAGGACAGGCTTCCTACGAGCAGTACTTC
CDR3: CASSSVGQASYEQYF

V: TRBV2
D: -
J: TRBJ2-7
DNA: TGTGCCAGCAGTGAACAGGGCACCCACGAGCAGTACTTC
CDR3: CASSEQGTHEQYF

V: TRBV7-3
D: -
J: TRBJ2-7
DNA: TGTGCCAGCAGCTTAAGCGGTGCCTCCGGGGACTACGAGCAGTACTTC
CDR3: CASSLSGASGDYEQYF